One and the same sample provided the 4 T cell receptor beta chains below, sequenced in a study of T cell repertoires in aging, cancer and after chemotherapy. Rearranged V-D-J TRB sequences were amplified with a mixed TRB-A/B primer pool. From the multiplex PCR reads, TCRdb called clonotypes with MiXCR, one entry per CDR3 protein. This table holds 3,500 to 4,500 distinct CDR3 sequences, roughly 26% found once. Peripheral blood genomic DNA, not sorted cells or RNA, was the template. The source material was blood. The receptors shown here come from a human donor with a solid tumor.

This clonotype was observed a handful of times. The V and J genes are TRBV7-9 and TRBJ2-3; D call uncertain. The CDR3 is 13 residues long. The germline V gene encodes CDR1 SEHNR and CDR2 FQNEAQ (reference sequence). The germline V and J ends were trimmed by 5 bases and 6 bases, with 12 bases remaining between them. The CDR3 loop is CASSPKGPDTQYF. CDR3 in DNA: TGTGCCAGCAGCCCCAAAGGTCCTGATACGCAGTATTTT.

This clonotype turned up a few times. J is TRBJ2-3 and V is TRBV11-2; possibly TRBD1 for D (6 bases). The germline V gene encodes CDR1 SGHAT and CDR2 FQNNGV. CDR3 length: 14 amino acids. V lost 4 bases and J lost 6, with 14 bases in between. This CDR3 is CASSSSPRGDTQYF. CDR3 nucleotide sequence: TGTGCCAGCAGCTCCTCCCCGAGGGGGGATACGCAGTATTTT.

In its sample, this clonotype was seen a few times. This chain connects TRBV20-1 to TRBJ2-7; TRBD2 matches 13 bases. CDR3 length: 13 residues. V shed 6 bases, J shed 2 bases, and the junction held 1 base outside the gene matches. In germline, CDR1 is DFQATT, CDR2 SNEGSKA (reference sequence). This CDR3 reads CSAGTSGTYEQYF. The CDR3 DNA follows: TGCAGTGCCGGGACTAGCGGGACCTACGAGCAGTACTTC.

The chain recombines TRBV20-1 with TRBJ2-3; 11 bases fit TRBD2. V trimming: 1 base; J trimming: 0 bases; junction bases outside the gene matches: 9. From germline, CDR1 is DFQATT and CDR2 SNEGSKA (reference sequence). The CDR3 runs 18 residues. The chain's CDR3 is CSARVAGGALPSTDTQYF. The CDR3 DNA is TGCAGTGCTAGAGTAGCGGGAGGGGCCTTACCTAGCACAGATACGCAGTATTTT.